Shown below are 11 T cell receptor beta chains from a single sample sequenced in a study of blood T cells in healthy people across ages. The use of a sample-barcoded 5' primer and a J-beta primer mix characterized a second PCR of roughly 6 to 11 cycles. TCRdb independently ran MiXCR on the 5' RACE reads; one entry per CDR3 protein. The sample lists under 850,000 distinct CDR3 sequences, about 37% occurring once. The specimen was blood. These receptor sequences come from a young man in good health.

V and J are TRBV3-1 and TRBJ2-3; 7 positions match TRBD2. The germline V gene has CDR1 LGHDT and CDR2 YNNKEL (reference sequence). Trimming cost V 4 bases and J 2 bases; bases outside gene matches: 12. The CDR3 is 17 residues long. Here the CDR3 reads CASSPRASGWITDTQYF. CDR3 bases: TGTGCCAGCAGCCCCCGGGCTAGCGGATGGATCACAGATACGCAGTATTTT.

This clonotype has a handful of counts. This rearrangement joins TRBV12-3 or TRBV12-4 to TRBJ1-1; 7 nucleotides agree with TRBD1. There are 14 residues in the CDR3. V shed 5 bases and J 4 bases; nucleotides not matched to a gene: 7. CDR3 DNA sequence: TGTGCCAGCAGTATCTCGACAGGGTTCACTGAAGCTTTCTTT. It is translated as CASSISTGFTEAFF.

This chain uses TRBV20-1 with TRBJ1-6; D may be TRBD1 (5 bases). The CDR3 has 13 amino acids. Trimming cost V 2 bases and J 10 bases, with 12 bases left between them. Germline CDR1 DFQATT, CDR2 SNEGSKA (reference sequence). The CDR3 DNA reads TGCAGTGCTAGACGGGGGGACCAGTCACCCCTCCACTTT. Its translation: CSARRGDQSPLHF.

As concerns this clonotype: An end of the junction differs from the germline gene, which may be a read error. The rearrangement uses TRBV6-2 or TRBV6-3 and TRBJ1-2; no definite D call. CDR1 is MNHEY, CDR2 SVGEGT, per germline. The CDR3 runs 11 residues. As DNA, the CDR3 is TGTGCCAGCAGTTTCCGGATGGGCTGCACCTTC. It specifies CASSFRMGCTF.

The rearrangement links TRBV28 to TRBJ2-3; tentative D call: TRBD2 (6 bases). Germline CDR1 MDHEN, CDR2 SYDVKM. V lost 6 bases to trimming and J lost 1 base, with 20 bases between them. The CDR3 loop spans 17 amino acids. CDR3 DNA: TGTGCCAGCAGCCTACCCCAGGCGGGAAGGGGCACAGATACGCAGTATTTT. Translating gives CASSLPQAGRGTDTQYF.

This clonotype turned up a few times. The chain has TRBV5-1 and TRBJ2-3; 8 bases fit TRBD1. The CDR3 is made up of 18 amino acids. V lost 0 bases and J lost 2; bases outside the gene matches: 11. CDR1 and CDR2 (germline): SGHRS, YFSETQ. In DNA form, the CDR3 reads TGCGCCAGCAGCTTGGTCAGGGGGCTAGAGGAGGACACAGATACGCAGTATTTT. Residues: CASSLVRGLEEDTDTQYF.

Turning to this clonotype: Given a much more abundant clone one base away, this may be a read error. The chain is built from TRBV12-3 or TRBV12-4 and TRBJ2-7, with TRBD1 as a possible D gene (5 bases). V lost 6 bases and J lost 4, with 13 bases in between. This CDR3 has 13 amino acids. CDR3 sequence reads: CASRKTDRYEQYF. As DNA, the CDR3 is TGTGCCAGCAGGAAGACAGACCGATACGAGCAGTACTTC.

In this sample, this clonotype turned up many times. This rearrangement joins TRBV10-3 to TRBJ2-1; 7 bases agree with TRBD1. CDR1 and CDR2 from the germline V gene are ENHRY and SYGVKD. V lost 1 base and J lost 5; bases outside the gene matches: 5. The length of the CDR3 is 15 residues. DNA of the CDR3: TGTGCCATCAGTGAGTGGTCAGGGGGTCACAATGAGCAGTTCTTC. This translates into CAISEWSGGHNEQFF.

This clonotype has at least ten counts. The CDR3 region is CSASLPGAPDTQYF. CDR3 nucleotides: TGCAGTGCTAGTCTACCAGGGGCCCCAGATACGCAGTATTTT. V gene TRBV20-1 combines with J gene TRBJ2-3; D might be TRBD1 (6 bases). CDR1 DFQATT and CDR2 SNEGSKA come from the germline V gene (reference sequence). The CDR3 contains 14 residues. V was cut by 3 bases and J by 4 bases, with 14 bases left in between.

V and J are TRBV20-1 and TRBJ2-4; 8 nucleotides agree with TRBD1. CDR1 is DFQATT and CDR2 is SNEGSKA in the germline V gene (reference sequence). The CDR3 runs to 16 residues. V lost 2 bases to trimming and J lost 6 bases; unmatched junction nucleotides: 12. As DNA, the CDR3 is TGCAGTGCTAGAACGGGACAGGCGGTCGGAGGAAACATTCAGTACTTC. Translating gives CSARTGQAVGGNIQYF.

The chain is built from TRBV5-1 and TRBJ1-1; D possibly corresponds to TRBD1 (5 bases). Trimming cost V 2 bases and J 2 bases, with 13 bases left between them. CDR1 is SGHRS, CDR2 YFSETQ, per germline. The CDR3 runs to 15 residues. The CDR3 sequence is CASSLGTGSNTEAFF. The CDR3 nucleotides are TGCGCCAGCAGCTTAGGGACCGGCAGTAACACTGAAGCTTTCTTT.